One sample yielded the 2 T cell receptor beta chains listed below, sequenced in a study of cytomegalovirus exposure and HLA in healthy donors. The PCR employed 60 Vbeta primers together with 13 Jbeta primers. Using immunoSEQ multiplex PCR, the repertoire was profiled, and TCRdb retains in-frame clones only, with some absent. Of 150,000 to 170,000 clones detected, under 85% appear once; the ten largest clones hold over 2.5%. Sequenced sample: PBMCs. Source of these receptors: a man aged 18-30 years in good health and CMV-seronegative.

Concerning this clone itself: At one boundary the junction diverges from the germline segment, which might be a read error. V gene TRBV6-5 combines with J gene TRBJ2-4, with D possibly TRBD1 on 5 matching bases. The CDR3 runs to 13 residues. Germline values: CDR1 MNHEY, CDR2 SVGAGI. The CDR3 DNA is TGTGCCAGCAGGGGGCCGGCCAAAAACAGTCAGTACTTC. This sequence encodes CASRGPAKNSQYF.

The V gene is TRBV6-1, the J gene TRBJ2-3; 10 bases line up with TRBD2. The CDR3 consists of 17 residues. V lost 1 base, J lost 2 bases, and 6 bases stayed unmatched. CDR1 is MNHNS and CDR2 is SASEGT in the germline V gene. The DNA for the CDR3 is TGTGCCAGCAGTGAAGGGACTAGCGGACCCTACACAGATACGCAGTATTTT. This codes for CASSEGTSGPYTDTQYF.